The T cell receptor (beta chain) described here comes from a study of blood T cells in healthy people across ages. Study background: Template switching captured about one barcoded beta molecule per two T cells.

In regard to this clonotype: Its specificity is unknown. The junction differs from germline at one of its ends, possibly a read error.

Study conclusions and caveats: PBMC samples, being unsorted, prevented any conclusive comparison of naive and antigen-experienced cells. Observed TCR beta diversity per million T cells went down as age went up. This fall followed a roughly linear course with age. Any changes in expanded clonotypes were possibly confounded, as donor CMV status remained unknown.

It was with a sample-barcoded 5' primer and a J-beta primer mix that a second PCR of roughly 7 to 12 cycles was run. TCRdb fed the 5' RACE reads into MiXCR, producing one record per CDR3 protein. In the table there are roughly 730,000 distinct CDR3 sequences, roughly 56% of which are singletons. Sample: blood. The TCR originated in a man aged 40-49 years in good health.

CDR3 region: CASCESGLTYNEQFF. CDR3 nucleotide sequence: TGTGCCAGCTGTGAGTCTGGGTTAACCTACAATGAGCAGTTCTTC. This rearrangement joins TRBV6-4 to TRBJ2-1; D uncertain. CDR1 and CDR2 (germline): MRHNA, SNTAGT. CDR3 length: 15 amino acids.